The 16 T cell receptor beta chains below all came from one sample that was sequenced in a study of T cell changes during pregnancy in multiple sclerosis. TCRdb's table, derived via immunoSEQ multiplex PCR, lists solely in-frame clones and lacks some. The sample records 90,000 or so clones, 90% to 95% being singletons. The sample was peripheral blood, taken after pregnancy. The receptor set was obtained from a female donor in good health, enrolled as a control in a pregnancy study.

The CDR3 region is CASSGGTGNYGYTF. The DNA of the CDR3 is TGTGCCAGCAGCGGAGGGACAGGGAACTATGGCTACACCTTC. V is TRBV11-2 and J is TRBJ1-2, with 9 bases that match TRBD1. CDR1 is SGHAT and CDR2 is FQNNGV in the germline V gene. Trimming cost V 5 bases and J 2 bases; bases outside gene matches: 3. The CDR3 runs to 14 residues.

This clone has only one observation. This chain links TRBV6-6 with TRBJ2-5; TRBD1 matches 11 bases. The CDR3 loop spans 13 amino acids. Germline loops: CDR1 MNHNY, CDR2 SVGAGI (reference sequence). V shed 6 bases and J 5 bases; nucleotides not matched to a gene: 2. This chain's CDR3 is CASRGTGGETQYF. The DNA for the CDR3 is TGTGCCAGCAGGGGGACAGGGGGGGAGACCCAGTACTTC.

The J gene is TRBJ2-5, the V gene TRBV5-1; no clear D. This CDR3 comprises 12 residues. The V gene's germline CDR1 is SGHRS and CDR2 YFSETQ. V lost 8 bases, J lost 7 bases, and 15 bases lay in between. The CDR3 nucleotides are TGCGCCAGGGTCCTTGGTCGGGTGACCCAGTACTTC. Protein: CARVLGRVTQYF.

In this sample, this clone turned up a few times. V is TRBV7-9 and J is TRBJ2-7, with 7 bases aligning to TRBD2. The CDR3 loop spans 14 amino acids. Trimming removed 1 base from V and 4 bases from J; junction bases left unmatched: 4. Germline V gene sequence: CDR1 SEHNR, CDR2 FQNEAQ (reference sequence). CDR3: CASSLVKGGYEQYF. The CDR3 DNA follows: TGTGCCAGCAGCTTAGTTAAGGGAGGGTACGAGCAGTACTTC.

The chain has TRBV7-9 and TRBJ2-3; D is possibly TRBD2 (6 bases). Trimming shortened V by 5 bases and J by 4 bases, and 13 bases separated the two germline ends. The CDR3 runs to 14 residues. Germline V gene lookup returns CDR1 SEHNR and CDR2 FQNEAQ (reference sequence). The CDR3 DNA reads TGTGCCAGCAGCGCGGGAAGGAGGGCAGATACGCAGTATTTT. Translated: CASSAGRRADTQYF.

The rearrangement links TRBV5-1 to TRBJ1-2, with TRBD1 identical over 8 bases. The CDR3 is 13 residues long. The germline gives CDR1 SGHRS, CDR2 YFSETQ. The junction had 5 bases not matched to a gene; V was cut back by 4 bases and J by 6 bases. The CDR3, as DNA: TGCGCCAGCAGCCCACAGGGGGGACATGGCTACACCTTC. Translated, it gives CASSPQGGHGYTF.

This rearrangement joins TRBV5-1 to TRBJ2-3; 10 nucleotides line up with TRBD1. Germline trimming cut 9 bases from V and 3 bases from J; bases unmatched to any gene: 10. This CDR3 has 15 amino acids. CDR1 SGHRS and CDR2 YFSETQ come from the germline V gene. This CDR3 reads CATRLAGQGTDTQYF. The CDR3 DNA reads TGCGCCACCAGGCTTGCGGGACAGGGGACAGATACGCAGTATTTT.

This sequence joins TRBV28 and TRBJ2-1, with a weak D call TRBD1 (6 bases). Trimming removed 5 bases at V and 9 bases at J, with 17 bases between. This CDR3 has 14 residues. Germline V CDR1 and CDR2: MDHEN, SYDVKM. In DNA form, the CDR3 reads TGTGCCAGCAGTGCACCGGGACACGTTATTGAGCAGTTCTTC. Translating gives CASSAPGHVIEQFF.

The rearrangement links TRBV6-5 to TRBJ1-2; TRBD1 is a possible D gene (6 bases). The V and J ends lost 0 bases and 4 bases respectively, with 9 bases between them. The V gene's germline CDR1 is MNHEY and CDR2 SVGAGI. The CDR3 extends over 14 amino acids. CDR3 residues: CASSYSPGAYGYTF. The CDR3 nucleotides read TGTGCCAGCAGTTACTCTCCAGGGGCCTATGGCTACACCTTC.

This clone was detected only once. The chain links TRBV27 to TRBJ2-6; possible D gene TRBD2, 6 bases. CDR1 is MNHEY, CDR2 SMNVEV, per germline (reference sequence). The ends were cut back, 1 base at V and 2 bases at J, with 6 bases in the middle. The CDR3 is 15 amino acids. The CDR3 bases are TGTGCCAGCAGTTTATGGGGGGCTGGGGCCAACGTCCTGACTTTC. Its protein product is CASSLWGAGANVLTF.

CDR3 in DNA: TGCGCCAGCAGCCAACCAGGGCGGTACCAAGAGACCCAGTACTTC. Translated, it gives CASSQPGRYQETQYF. The chain is built from TRBV4-1 and TRBJ2-5, with D possibly matching TRBD1 (5 bases). The CDR3 extends over 15 amino acids. The V gene lost 2 bases and the J gene lost 0 bases, with 10 bases spanning the gap. CDR1 is MGHRA and CDR2 is YSYEKL in the germline V gene.

The chain uses TRBV18 and TRBJ2-3; 12 bases are a match to TRBD2. This CDR3 has 16 amino acids. Looked up from germline, CDR1 is KGHSH and CDR2 is LQKENI. Trimming took 3 bases from V and 0 from J; bases not matched to a gene: 1. Written as DNA, the CDR3 is TGTGCCAGCTCACCTCTAGCGGGAGGGAGCACAGATACGCAGTATTTT. The encoded protein is CASSPLAGGSTDTQYF.

The V call is TRBV5-1, the J call TRBJ1-1; D is unresolved. The CDR3 spans 13 residues. Trimming cost V 0 bases and J 6 bases, with 9 bases left between them. Germline V lookup: CDR1 SGHRS, CDR2 YFSETQ. The CDR3 reads CASSLAGLSEAFF. The CDR3 region has the DNA TGCGCCAGCAGCTTGGCCGGTCTGTCTGAAGCTTTCTTT.

The V and J genes are TRBV5-1 and TRBJ2-5; 8 bases are shared with TRBD2. The J segment lost 2 bases and the V segment lost 0 bases, leaving 6 bases of the junction unmatched. There are 16 residues in the CDR3. CDR1 is SGHRS, CDR2 YFSETQ, per germline. CDR3 loop: CASSLDSGRPQETQYF. Here the CDR3 DNA reads TGCGCCAGCAGCTTGGACAGCGGGAGACCTCAAGAGACCCAGTACTTC.

V gene TRBV7-8 combines with J gene TRBJ2-7; 9 bases fit TRBD2. This CDR3 has 16 residues. J was trimmed by 4 bases and V by 4 bases; bases with no gene match: 11. Germline lookup yields CDR1 SGHVS and CDR2 FQNEAQ. This chain's CDR3 is CASSSGLAGLFYEQYF. CDR3 in DNA: TGTGCCAGCAGCTCCGGGCTAGCGGGACTCTTTTACGAGCAGTACTTC.

The chain employs TRBV9 and TRBJ2-1; 9 nucleotides line up with TRBD2. V lost 4 bases to trimming and J lost 3 bases; unmatched junction nucleotides: 5. The CDR3 consists of 15 residues. Germline V gene lookup returns CDR1 SGDLS and CDR2 YYNGEE. The CDR3, as DNA: TGTGCCAGCAGCCCTAGCGGGACGATCTACAATGAGCAGTTCTTC. As protein: CASSPSGTIYNEQFF.